Each of the 15 T cell receptor beta chains below was sequenced from the same sample in a study of early T cells in non-severe SARS-CoV-2 infection. TCRdb independently ran MiXCR on the 5' RACE reads; one entry per CDR3 protein. Here the sample spans 70,000 to 90,000 distinct CDR3 sequences, about a sixth being singletons. Sequenced sample: whole blood. These receptor sequences come from an adult who was a healthcare worker with PCR-confirmed SARS-CoV-2 infection or an uninfected control (not recorded which).

This clonotype was seen just once. This chain uses TRBV12-3 or TRBV12-4 with TRBJ1-1; 8 bases map to TRBD1. J lost 0 bases, V lost 5 bases, and 5 bases had no gene match. The CDR3 has 15 amino acids. As DNA, the CDR3 is TGTGCCAGCAGTATCAGACAGGGGATGAACACTGAAGCTTTCTTT. This translates into CASSIRQGMNTEAFF.

This clonotype was observed a handful of times. This chain uses TRBV20-1 with TRBJ2-7; 12 bases align to TRBD2. The germline CDR1 and CDR2 sequences are DFQATT and SNEGSKA (reference sequence). V lost 5 bases, J lost 3 bases, and 11 bases stayed unmatched. CDR3 length equals 16 residues. The CDR3 DNA follows: TGCAGTGCTGCCTCTCCGACTAGCGGGGGCCGCTACGAGCAGTACTTC. This gives the protein CSAASPTSGGRYEQYF.

This clonotype was picked up a small number of times. The V call is TRBV12-3 or TRBV12-4, the J call TRBJ2-4; 7 bases line up with TRBD1. Trimming cost V 6 bases and J 4 bases; bases outside gene matches: 9. The CDR3 consists of 15 residues. In nucleotides, the CDR3 is TGTGCCAGCAGCCACCAGTTGACAGGGAAAAACATTCAGTACTTC. It codes for CASSHQLTGKNIQYF.

In this sample, this clonotype turned up many times. The CDR3 DNA reads as TGTGCCAGCAGTTCCTGGGGATACGAGCAGTACTTC. The encoded protein is CASSSWGYEQYF. J is TRBJ2-7 and V is TRBV28; D is uncertain. The CDR3 covers 12 residues. Germline CDR1 and CDR2: MDHEN and SYDVKM. Deletions cut 4 bases from V and 4 bases from J, with 8 bases between.

This clonotype was observed a handful of times. For the CDR3, the DNA is TGTGCCAGCAGCCACCTCCGACAGGGGAGAAACACCATATATTTT. Its protein product is CASSHLRQGRNTIYF. The chain recombines TRBV3-1 with TRBJ1-3; the match to TRBD1 covers 8 bases. J was trimmed by 5 bases and V by 3 bases; bases with no gene match: 6. In germline, CDR1 is LGHDT, CDR2 YNNKEL (reference sequence). The CDR3 has 15 residues.

The chain combines TRBV9 with TRBJ1-2, with 7 bases aligning to TRBD1. Germline V gives CDR1 SGDLS, CDR2 YYNGEE. The CDR3 is 17 residues long. With V trimmed by 4 bases and J by 1 base, 13 bases remained unmatched. The CDR3 coding sequence is TGTGCCAGCAGCACCCAAACCGGGACAGCTGATAACTATGGCTACACCTTC. Translation: CASSTQTGTADNYGYTF.

This clonotype was detected ten times or more. The V and J genes are TRBV11-2 and TRBJ2-7; TRBD1 matches 8 bases. Germline-derived CDR1 and CDR2 are SGHAT and FQNNGV. The CDR3 has 13 amino acids. J lost 5 bases, V lost 5 bases, and 5 bases had no gene match. The CDR3 loop reads CASSTDRANEQYF. In DNA form, the CDR3 reads TGTGCCAGCAGCACGGACAGGGCCAACGAGCAGTACTTC.

The chain joins TRBV7-9 to TRBJ2-7; 9 positions agree with TRBD1. V lost 2 bases to trimming and J lost 3 bases; unmatched junction nucleotides: 20. CDR1 is SEHNR, CDR2 FQNEAQ, per germline (reference sequence). CDR3 size: 20 residues. The CDR3 sequence is CASSLPIPGDREVVRYEQYF. CDR3 bases: TGTGCCAGCAGCTTACCGATCCCAGGGGACAGGGAGGTCGTCCGCTACGAGCAGTACTTC.

This clonotype was observed a handful of times. The rearrangement joins TRBV7-6 to TRBJ2-7; 8 bases agree with TRBD1. The CDR3 extends over 14 amino acids. Germline CDR1 and CDR2: SGHVS and FNYEAQ. After removal of 1 base from V and 5 bases from J, the junction contained 4 bases not matched to a gene. The CDR3 sequence: CASSLVPGGNEQYF. The DNA for the CDR3 is TGTGCCAGCAGCTTAGTTCCAGGGGGCAACGAGCAGTACTTC.

The chain is built from TRBV29-1 and TRBJ2-7; D remains ambiguous. Trimming pared 4 bases from V and 0 bases from J, leaving 7 bases between. The CDR3 has 12 residues. Germline V gene data show CDR1 as SQVTM and CDR2 as ANQGSEA. The CDR3 DNA sequence: TGCAGCGTTGTCTACACCTCCTACGAGCAGTACTTC. Protein product: CSVVYTSYEQYF.

As regards this clonotype: A read error is likely, as this CDR3 ends without the conserved phenylalanine or tryptophan. The chain couples TRBV14 to TRBJ1-2; D not resolved. The V gene lost 1 base and the J gene lost 4 bases, with 10 bases spanning the gap. This CDR3 is built from 14 residues. The germline V gene has CDR1 SGHDN and CDR2 FVKESK. The DNA of the CDR3 is TGTGCCAGCAGCCAAGGGGTAGTCGGCTATGGCTACACCCTC. Its protein is CASSQGVVGYGYTL.

This clonotype was observed a few times. The J gene is TRBJ1-1, the V gene TRBV18; 9 nucleotides agree with TRBD1. The CDR3 length is 14 residues. The ends lost 5 bases at V and 7 bases at J; junction bases unmatched: 8. CDR1 is KGHSH and CDR2 is LQKENI in the germline V gene. CDR3 DNA: TGTGCCAGCTCAACGGGGACAGGGTCCGGTGAAGCTTTCTTT. This translates into CASSTGTGSGEAFF.

The gene calls are TRBV9 and TRBJ2-1; D is unresolved. CDR3 size: 11 residues. Trimming removed 4 bases from V and 6 bases from J, with 5 bases in between. CDR1 is SGDLS, CDR2 YYNGEE, per germline. The CDR3 DNA sequence: TGTGCCAGCAGCACCTCCAATGAGCAGTTCTTC. As protein: CASSTSNEQFF.

This clonotype has at least ten counts. The chain employs TRBV20-1 and TRBJ2-5, with no clear D. Trimming shortened V by 6 bases and J by 5 bases, and 10 bases separated the two germline ends. The CDR3 sequence is 11 residues long. CDR1 and CDR2 from the germline V gene are DFQATT and SNEGSKA (reference sequence). In DNA, the CDR3 is TGCAGTGCGCCCCTGGGGGAGACCCAGTACTTC. This encodes CSAPLGETQYF.

The V gene is TRBV12-3 or TRBV12-4, the J gene TRBJ2-4, with D possibly being TRBD1 or TRBD2 (5 bases each). The CDR3 sequence is 13 residues long. V was shortened by 9 bases and J by 5 bases, with 14 bases between the two germline ends. CDR3 nucleotides: TGTGCCAGTGGGGGTCAACCCCAAAACATTCAGTACTTC. Protein product: CASGGQPQNIQYF.